Each of the 7 T cell receptor beta chains below was sequenced from the same sample in a study of early stage breast cancer tumors. Sequenced by immunoSEQ multiplex PCR; TCRdb stores in-frame clones only, minus some. In the table there are approximately 30,000 clones, roughly 50% of which are singletons. Specimen: breast tumor tissue. All receptors come from a person aged 45 to 59 with breast cancer.

V and J are TRBV6-1 and TRBJ2-4; D is ambiguous. The CDR3 length is 15 residues. The germline V gene encodes CDR1 MNHNS and CDR2 SASEGT. The V end lost 4 bases, the J end lost 0 bases, and 10 bases lay between the germline ends. The chain's CDR3 is CASSGSITAKNIQYF. The DNA of the CDR3 is TGTGCCAGCAGTGGAAGTATTACAGCCAAAAACATTCAGTACTTC.

The chain combines TRBV7-3 with TRBJ2-5; D is perhaps TRBD2 (6 bases). Germline loops: CDR1 SGHTA, CDR2 FQGTGA. Between the trimmed V and J ends, which lost 5 bases and 1 base, there was a span of 11 bases. The length of the CDR3 is 14 residues. CDR3 DNA sequence: TGTGCCAGCAGCCCCACCGGGAGCCAAGAGACCCAGTACTTC. Translating gives CASSPTGSQETQYF.

This clone was counted a single time. At one end, the junction sequence differs from germline, possibly due to a read error. At the DNA level, this CDR3 is encoded by other sequences in the same sample as well. The chain links TRBV19 to TRBJ1-5; 8 bases agree with TRBD1. CDR1 and CDR2 (germline): LNHDA, SQIVND (reference sequence). The CDR3 is 11 residues long. Written as DNA, the CDR3 is TGTGGGACAGGGAACAATCAGCCCCAGCACTTT. Protein sequence: CGTGNNQPQHF.

The V and J genes are TRBV13 and TRBJ2-7; 9 bases map to TRBD1. Looked up from germline, CDR1 is PRHDT and CDR2 is FYEKMQ (reference sequence). CDR3 length: 16 residues. The trim removed 5 bases at V and 7 bases at J, leaving 15 bases unmatched. The CDR3: CASSPPSGQGRDEQYF. The CDR3 DNA is TGTGCCAGCAGCCCCCCCTCGGGACAGGGTAGGGATGAGCAGTACTTC.

The chain recombines TRBV7-3 with TRBJ2-5; a possible D gene is TRBD2 (6 bases). Germline V gene sequence: CDR1 SGHTA, CDR2 FQGTGA. Trimming removed 2 bases from V and 7 bases from J, with 14 bases in between. The CDR3 is 14 amino acids. This CDR3 reads CASSLGGATGTQYF. The DNA for the CDR3 is TGTGCCAGCAGCTTAGGCGGGGCAACCGGGACCCAGTACTTC.

This clone was detected only once. The gene calls are TRBV10-3 and TRBJ2-3, with a possible D match to TRBD2 (6 bases). CDR1 and CDR2 (germline): ENHRY, SYGVKD. The CDR3 has 17 residues. Deletions cut 3 bases from V and 0 bases from J, with 16 bases between. The CDR3: CAISDPRGLPSTDTQYF. CDR3 DNA sequence: TGTGCCATCAGTGACCCACGTGGACTACCTAGCACAGATACGCAGTATTTT.

The CDR3 DNA reads as TGTGCCAGCAGTTTATCTGGCAGGTATGGCTACACCTTC. Translation gives CASSLSGRYGYTF. This chain uses TRBV27 with TRBJ1-2; D is uncertain. From germline, CDR1 is MNHEY and CDR2 SMNVEV (reference sequence). The CDR3 runs 13 residues. Trimming left V 0 bases short and J 5 bases short, with 7 bases between.